This T cell receptor beta chain emerged from a study of shared clonotypes between healthy human individuals. Study-wide context: Each donor contributed plates that comprised three CD4 naive, three CD4 memory, two CD8 naive and one CD8 memory. General study points: Genetic and exposure-history diversity was limited by the few donors.

Source study methods: Filtering was not the same, since immunoSEQ gave junction-only sequences without quality scores. Here immunoSEQ multiplex PCR was the method, and the copy in TCRdb shows in-frame clones only, minus some. That table supplies the V and J calls and clone size; D and trimming were determined from the DNA. The table shows 450,000 to 700,000 clones, with nearly 97% occurring only once. A word on this clone: The target antigen is unknown.

CD45RO-negative cells were positively selected for CCR7, leaving out terminally differentiated effector memory CD45RA+ cells. Germline V lookup: CDR1 MDHEN, CDR2 SYDVKM. V lost 2 bases to trimming and J lost 5 bases, with 12 bases between them. CDR3 length: 15 amino acids. The chain couples TRBV28 to TRBJ1-4; D not certain. The TCR sequence derives from a woman in her thirties in good health. What was sequenced was naive CD8+ T cells sorted from blood. The CDR3 DNA reads as TGTGCCAGCAGTTTACCGAAAGTAGGAAATGAAAAACTGTTTTTT. Amino acid sequence: CASSLPKVGNEKLFF. Based on the CDR3 plus reference TRBV28 and TRBJ1-4, the full variable domain is DVKVTQSSRYLVKRTGEKVFLECVQDMDHENMFWYRQDPGLGLRLIYFSYDVKMKEKGDIPEGYSVSREKKERFSLILESASTNQTSMYLCASSLPKVGNEKLFFGSGTQLSVL.